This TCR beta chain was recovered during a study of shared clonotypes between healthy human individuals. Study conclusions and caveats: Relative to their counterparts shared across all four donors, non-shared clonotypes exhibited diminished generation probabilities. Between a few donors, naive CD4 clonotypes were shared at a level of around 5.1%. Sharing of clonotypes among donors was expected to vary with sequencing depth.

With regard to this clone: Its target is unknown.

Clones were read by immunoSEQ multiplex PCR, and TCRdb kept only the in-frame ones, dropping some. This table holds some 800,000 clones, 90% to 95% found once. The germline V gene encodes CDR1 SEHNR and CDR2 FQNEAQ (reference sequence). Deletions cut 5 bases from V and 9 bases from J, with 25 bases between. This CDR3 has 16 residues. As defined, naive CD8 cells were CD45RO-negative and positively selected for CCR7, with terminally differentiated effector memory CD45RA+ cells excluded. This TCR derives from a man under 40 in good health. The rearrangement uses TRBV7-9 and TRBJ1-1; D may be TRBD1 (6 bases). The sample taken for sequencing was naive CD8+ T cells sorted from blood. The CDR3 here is CASSPDRKTGWAKAFF. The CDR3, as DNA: TGTGCCAGCAGCCCAGACAGAAAGACAGGCTGGGCGAAAGCTTTCTTT.